This T cell receptor (beta chain) appears in the sequencing data of a study of CD8+CD57+ T cells in acquired aplastic anemia. Findings and caveats of the study: Sharing between patients and controls was observed for over 25 CD8+ CDR3 sequences. Between patients and controls, CD8+ Simpson's diversity did not vary significantly.

This clonotype was seen at least ten times. The antigen is not known. Deletions cut 0 bases from V and 4 bases from J, with 12 bases between. In germline, CDR1 is WNHNN, CDR2 SYGVQD (reference sequence). CDR3 size: 15 residues. The study profiled TCR beta VDJ and CDR3 using genomic DNA as template. TCRdb re-called the reads through MiXCR, storing one row per CDR3 protein. The repertoire holds fewer than 100,000 distinct CDR3 sequences, with about half as singletons. J is TRBJ1-1 and V is TRBV10-1, with D possibly being TRBD1 (5 bases). This receptor was identified in a human donor in good health, serving as a control. The source material was sorted CD4+, CD8+, or CD8+CD57+ T cells (not recorded which) from PBMCs. The CDR3 nucleotides read TGCGCCAGCAGTGAGTCGATGGGGGGGAGCACTGAAGCTTTCTTT. The encoded protein is CASSESMGGSTEAFF.